The T cell receptor (beta chain) under discussion was sequenced for a study of identical twins. Study outcomes and limitations: Insertions were reduced in abundant cord blood beta clonotypes but not in memory repertoires.

With respect to this clonotype: Its antigen remains unidentified.

Template switching supplied a universal primer site; unique molecular identifiers were carried on the cDNA. TCRdb recomputed calls from the 5' RACE reads with MiXCR, one row per CDR3 protein. The sample has about 190,000 distinct CDR3 sequences, more than 15% seen once. V was shortened by 7 bases and J by 7 bases, with 10 bases between the two germline ends. There are 12 residues in the CDR3. Germline CDR1 is LGHNT and CDR2 is FRNRAP. The sample also formed part of further work on T cells expressing NK-cell markers. Per that study: In the group of eight sequenced donors, seven were HCMV-seropositive and one was seronegative. Dominant NKG2C+ clonotype frequencies of roughly 1.0-8% of CD8+ T cells were measured in about 6 donors.

The sequencing input was CD8+ T cells sorted from blood. V and J are TRBV12-5 and TRBJ2-2; D gene uncertain. This receptor was taken from a woman aged 18-30 years in good health. As DNA, the CDR3 is TGTGCTAGTGAAAGTTCTGGCGGGGAGCTGTTTTTT. Translated, it gives CASESSGGELFF.